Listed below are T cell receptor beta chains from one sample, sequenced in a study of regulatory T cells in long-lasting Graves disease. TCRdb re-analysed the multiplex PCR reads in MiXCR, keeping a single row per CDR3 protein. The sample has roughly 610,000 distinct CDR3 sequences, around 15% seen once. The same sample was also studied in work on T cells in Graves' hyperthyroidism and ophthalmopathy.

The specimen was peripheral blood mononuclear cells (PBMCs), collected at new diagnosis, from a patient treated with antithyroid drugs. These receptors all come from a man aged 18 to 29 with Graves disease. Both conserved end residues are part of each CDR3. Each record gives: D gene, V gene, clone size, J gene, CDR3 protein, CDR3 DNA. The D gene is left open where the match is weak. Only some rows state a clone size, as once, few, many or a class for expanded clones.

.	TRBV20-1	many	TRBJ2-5	CSVRTERNWAGTQYF	TGCAGTGTCAGAACGGAGCGGAATTGGGCCGGGACCCAGTACTTC
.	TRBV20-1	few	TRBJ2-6	CSARETSGANVLTF	TGCAGTGCTAGAGAGACTTCTGGGGCCAACGTCCTGACTTTC
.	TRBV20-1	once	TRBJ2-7	CSASIVPPTYEQYF	TGCAGTGCCTCTATCGTCCCCCCCACCTACGAGCAGTACTTC
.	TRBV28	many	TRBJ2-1	CASSSNLRATRYEQFF	TGTGCCAGCAGTTCAAACCTAAGGGCCACCCGATACGAGCAGTTCTTC
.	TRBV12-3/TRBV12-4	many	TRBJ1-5	CASSGGRGGQPQHF	TGTGCCAGCAGTGGGGGCCGAGGGGGACAGCCCCAGCATTTT
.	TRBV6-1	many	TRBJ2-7	CASRLSPWGPYEQYF	TGTGCCAGCAGACTATCGCCGTGGGGGCCCTACGAGCAGTACTTC
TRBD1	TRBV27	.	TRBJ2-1	CASSGQANNEQFF	TGTGCCAGCAGCGGACAGGCTAACAATGAGCAGTTCTTC
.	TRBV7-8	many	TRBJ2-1	CASSLLRERYNEQFF	TGTGCCAGCAGCTTATTGCGGGAAAGGTACAATGAGCAGTTCTTC
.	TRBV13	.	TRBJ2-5	CASSSVGVSGETQYF	TGTGCCAGCAGCTCCGTGGGAGTATCGGGAGAGACCCAGTACTTC
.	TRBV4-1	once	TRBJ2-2	CASSVQGTGELFF	TGCGCCAGCAGTGTACAAGGCACCGGGGAGCTGTTTTTT
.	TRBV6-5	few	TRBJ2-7	CASSYSLIGSEQYF	TGTGCCAGCAGTTACTCGTTGATCGGGAGCGAGCAGTACTTC
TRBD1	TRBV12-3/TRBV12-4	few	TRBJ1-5	CASSRGQDQPQHF	TGTGCCAGCAGTCGAGGACAGGATCAGCCCCAGCATTTT
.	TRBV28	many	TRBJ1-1	CASSREGTDTEAFF	TGTGCCAGCAGCCGCGAGGGGACGGACACTGAAGCTTTCTTT
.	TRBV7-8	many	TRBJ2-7	CASVGTSYEQYF	TGTGCCTCGGTGGGTACCTCCTACGAGCAGTACTTC
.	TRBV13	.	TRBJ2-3	CASSLEGGGDTDTQYF	TGTGCCAGCAGCTTAGAGGGCGGAGGGGACACAGATACGCAGTATTTT
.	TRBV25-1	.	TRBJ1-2	CASSEWRGRYGYTF	TGTGCCAGCAGTGAATGGAGGGGTAGGTATGGCTACACCTTC
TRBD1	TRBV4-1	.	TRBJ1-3	CASSLLYRGTGNTIYF	TGCGCCAGCAGCCTCCTTTACAGGGGTACTGGAAACACCATATATTTT
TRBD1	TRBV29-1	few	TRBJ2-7	CSVYSPDRGDYEQYF	TGCAGCGTTTATTCCCCGGACAGGGGAGACTACGAGCAGTACTTC
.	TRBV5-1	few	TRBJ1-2	CASSLTGSRIYTF	TGCGCCAGCAGCCTCACAGGGTCTAGGATCTACACCTTC
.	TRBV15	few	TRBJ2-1	CATSRDRTPREQFF	TGTGCCACCAGCAGAGACAGGACCCCCAGAGAGCAGTTCTTC
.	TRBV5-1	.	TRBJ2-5	CASSSESVVGLLETQYF	TGCGCCAGCAGCTCGGAAAGCGTGGTCGGGTTACTAGAGACCCAGTACTTC
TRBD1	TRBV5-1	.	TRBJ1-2	CASTEVAGGSYGYTF	TGCGCCAGCACCGAGGTGGCAGGGGGTAGCTATGGCTACACCTTC
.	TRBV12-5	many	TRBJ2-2	CASGLESNTGELFF	TGTGCTAGTGGTTTGGAGTCCAACACCGGGGAGCTGTTTTTT
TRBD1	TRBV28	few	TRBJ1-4	CASSTRTGDNEKLFF	TGTGCCAGCAGTACTCGGACAGGGGATAATGAAAAACTGTTTTTT
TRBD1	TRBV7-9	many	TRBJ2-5	CASSPGQGARETQYF	TGTGCCAGCAGCCCAGGACAGGGGGCAAGGGAGACCCAGTACTTC
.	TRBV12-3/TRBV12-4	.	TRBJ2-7	CASTRGAGFTYEQYF	TGTGCCAGCACCCGGGGGGCAGGTTTTACCTACGAGCAGTACTTC
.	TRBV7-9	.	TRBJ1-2	CASSLTNEGDYGYTF	TGTGCCAGCAGCTTAACGAATGAGGGTGACTATGGCTACACCTTC
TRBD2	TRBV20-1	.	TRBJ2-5	CSARDTSGRGQETQYF	TGCAGTGCTAGAGATACTAGCGGGAGAGGCCAAGAGACCCAGTACTTC
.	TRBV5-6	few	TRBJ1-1	CASSSTWNTEAFF	TGTGCCAGCAGCTCGACCTGGAACACTGAAGCTTTCTTT
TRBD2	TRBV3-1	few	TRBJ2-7	CASSQVMRERTYEQYF	TGTGCCAGCAGCCAAGTGATGCGGGAGAGGACCTACGAGCAGTACTTC
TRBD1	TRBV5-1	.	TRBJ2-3	CASRPTGSPGTQYF	TGCGCCAGCAGGCCGACAGGGTCCCCAGGTACGCAGTATTTT
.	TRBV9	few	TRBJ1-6	CASSVGEGNSPLHF	TGTGCCAGCAGCGTAGGAGAGGGCAATTCACCCCTCCACTTT
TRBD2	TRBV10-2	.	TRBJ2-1	CASRMTSGGYNEQFF	TGCGCCAGCAGGATGACTAGCGGGGGATACAATGAGCAGTTCTTC
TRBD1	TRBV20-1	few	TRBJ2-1	CSVGQGGGNEQFF	TGCAGTGTGGGACAGGGTGGAGGCAATGAGCAGTTCTTC
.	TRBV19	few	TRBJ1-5	CASSMRTVFNRPQHF	TGTGCCAGTAGTATGAGGACAGTTTTCAATCGGCCCCAGCATTTT
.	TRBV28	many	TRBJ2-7	CASSLWATGTYEQYF	TGTGCCAGCAGTTTATGGGCGACAGGAACCTACGAGCAGTACTTC
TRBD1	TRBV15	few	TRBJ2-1	CATSKGQQQFF	TGTGCCACCAGCAAGGGACAGCAGCAGTTCTTC
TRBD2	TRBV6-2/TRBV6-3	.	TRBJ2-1	CASSPLTSGRYNEQFF	TGTGCCAGCAGTCCTTTGACCAGCGGGAGATATAATGAGCAGTTCTTC
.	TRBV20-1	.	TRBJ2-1	CSARDPRHSYEQFF	TGCAGTGCTAGAGACCCCCGGCACTCCTACGAGCAGTTCTTC
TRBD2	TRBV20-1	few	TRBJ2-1	CSARWTSGSNEQFF	TGCAGTGCTAGATGGACTAGCGGGAGTAATGAGCAGTTCTTC
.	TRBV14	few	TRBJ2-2	CASSQPVAANTGELFF	TGTGCCAGCAGCCAGCCTGTCGCCGCGAACACCGGGGAGCTGTTTTTT
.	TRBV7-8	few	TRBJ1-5	CASSAVTGSGQPQHF	TGTGCCAGCAGCGCTGTGACCGGGTCGGGTCAGCCCCAGCATTTT
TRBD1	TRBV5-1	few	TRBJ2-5	CASSLAGGRGRETQYF	TGCGCCAGCAGCTTGGCCGGCGGCAGGGGGCGGGAGACCCAGTACTTC
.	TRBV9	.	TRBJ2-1	CASSVAGAQNNEQFF	TGTGCCAGCAGCGTAGCCGGGGCCCAGAACAATGAGCAGTTCTTC
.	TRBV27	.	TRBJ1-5	CASSLNPDGGNQPQHF	TGTGCCAGCAGTTTAAATCCCGACGGCGGCAATCAGCCCCAGCATTTT
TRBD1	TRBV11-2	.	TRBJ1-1	CASSQGPGQGLNTEAFF	TGCGCCAGCAGCCAAGGCCCGGGACAGGGGTTGAACACTGAAGCTTTCTTT
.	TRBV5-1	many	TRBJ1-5	CASSLDPGSNQPQHF	TGCGCCAGCAGCTTGGATCCGGGGAGCAATCAGCCCCAGCATTTT
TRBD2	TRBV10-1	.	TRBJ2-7	CASSEDRSGITHEQYF	TGCGCCAGCAGTGAGGATCGGAGCGGGATCACCCACGAGCAGTACTTC
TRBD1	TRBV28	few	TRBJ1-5	CASSSAGTGNQPQHF	TGTGCCAGCAGTTCCGCCGGGACAGGGAATCAGCCCCAGCATTTT
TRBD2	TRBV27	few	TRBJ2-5	CASRNGLAGDGETQYF	TGTGCCAGCAGAAATGGACTAGCGGGAGACGGAGAGACCCAGTACTTC
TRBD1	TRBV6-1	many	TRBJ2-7	CASGKGGTGSYEQYF	TGTGCCAGCGGTAAAGGCGGGACAGGATCCTACGAGCAGTACTTC